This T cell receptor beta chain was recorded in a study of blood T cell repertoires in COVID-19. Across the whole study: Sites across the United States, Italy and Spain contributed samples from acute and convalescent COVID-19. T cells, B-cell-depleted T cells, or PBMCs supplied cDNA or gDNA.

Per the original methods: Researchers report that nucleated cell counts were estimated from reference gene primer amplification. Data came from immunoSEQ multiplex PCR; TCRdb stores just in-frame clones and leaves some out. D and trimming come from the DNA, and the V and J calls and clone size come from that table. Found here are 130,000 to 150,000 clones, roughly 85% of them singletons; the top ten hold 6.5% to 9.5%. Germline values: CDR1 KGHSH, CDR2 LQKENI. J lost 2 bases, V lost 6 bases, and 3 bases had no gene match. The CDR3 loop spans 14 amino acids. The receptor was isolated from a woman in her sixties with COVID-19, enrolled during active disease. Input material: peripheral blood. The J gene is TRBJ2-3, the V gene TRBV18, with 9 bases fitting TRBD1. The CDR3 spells CASSRDRATDTQYF. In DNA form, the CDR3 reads TGTGCCAGCTCGAGGGACAGGGCCACAGATACGCAGTATTTT.